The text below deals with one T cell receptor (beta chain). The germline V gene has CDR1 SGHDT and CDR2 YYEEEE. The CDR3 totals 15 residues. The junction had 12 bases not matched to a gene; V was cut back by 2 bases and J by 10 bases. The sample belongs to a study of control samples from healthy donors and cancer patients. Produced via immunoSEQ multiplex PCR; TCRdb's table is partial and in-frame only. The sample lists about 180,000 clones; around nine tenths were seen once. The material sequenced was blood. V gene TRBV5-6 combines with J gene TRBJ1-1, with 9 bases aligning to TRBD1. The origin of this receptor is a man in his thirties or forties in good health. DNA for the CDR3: TGTGCCAGCAGCTTAGAGGGACAGGGAATCCTGGGAGCTTTCTTT. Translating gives CASSLEGQGILGAFF.